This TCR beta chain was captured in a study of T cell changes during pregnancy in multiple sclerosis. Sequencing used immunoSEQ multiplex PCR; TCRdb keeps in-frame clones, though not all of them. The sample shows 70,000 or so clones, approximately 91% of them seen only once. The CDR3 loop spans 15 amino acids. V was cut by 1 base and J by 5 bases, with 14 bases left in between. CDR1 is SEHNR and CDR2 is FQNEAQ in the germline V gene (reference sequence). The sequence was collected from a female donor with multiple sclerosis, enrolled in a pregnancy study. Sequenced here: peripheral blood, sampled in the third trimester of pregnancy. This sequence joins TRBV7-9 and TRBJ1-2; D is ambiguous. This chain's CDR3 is CASSLGVREGYGYTF. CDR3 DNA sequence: TGTGCCAGCAGCTTAGGAGTGCGGGAGGGATATGGCTACACCTTC.